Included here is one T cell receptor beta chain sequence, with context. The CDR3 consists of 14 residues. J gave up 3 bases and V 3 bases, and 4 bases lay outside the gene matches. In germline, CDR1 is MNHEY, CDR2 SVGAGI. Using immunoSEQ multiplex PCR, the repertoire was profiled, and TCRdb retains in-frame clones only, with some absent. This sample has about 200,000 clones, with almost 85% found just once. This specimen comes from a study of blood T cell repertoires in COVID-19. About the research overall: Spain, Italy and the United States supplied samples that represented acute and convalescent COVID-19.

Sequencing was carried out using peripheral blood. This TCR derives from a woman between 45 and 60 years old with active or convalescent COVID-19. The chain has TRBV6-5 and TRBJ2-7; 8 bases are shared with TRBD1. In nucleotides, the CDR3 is TGTGCCAGCAGTTATGGGACAGGAGACTACGAGCAGTACTTC. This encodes CASSYGTGDYEQYF.